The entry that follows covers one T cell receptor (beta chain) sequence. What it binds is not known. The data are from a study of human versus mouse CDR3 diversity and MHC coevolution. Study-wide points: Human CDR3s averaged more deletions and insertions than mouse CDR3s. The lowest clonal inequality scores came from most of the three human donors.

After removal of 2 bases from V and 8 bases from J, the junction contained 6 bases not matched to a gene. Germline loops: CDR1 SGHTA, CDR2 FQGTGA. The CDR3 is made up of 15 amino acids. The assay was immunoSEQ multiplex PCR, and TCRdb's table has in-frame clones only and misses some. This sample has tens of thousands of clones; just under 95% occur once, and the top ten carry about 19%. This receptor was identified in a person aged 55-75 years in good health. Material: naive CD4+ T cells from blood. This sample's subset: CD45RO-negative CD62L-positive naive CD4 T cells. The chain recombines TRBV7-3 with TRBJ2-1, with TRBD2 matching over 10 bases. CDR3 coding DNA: TGTGCCAGCAGCTTAGGTCTAGCGGGAGTCGATGAGCAGTTCTTC. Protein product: CASSLGLAGVDEQFF. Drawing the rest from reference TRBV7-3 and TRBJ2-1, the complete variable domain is GAGVSQTPSNKVTEKGKYVELRCDPISGHTALYWYRQSLGQGPEFLIYFQGTGAADDSGLPNDRFFAVRPEGSVSTLKIQRTERGDSAVYLCASSLGLAGVDEQFFGPGTRLTVL.